The T cell receptor beta chain under discussion was sequenced for a study of vaccination effects on CD4 cells after COVID-19. General study results and limits: Convalescent patients were few in the study, and early post-infection timepoints were absent.

Antigen-specific CD4+ T cells were expanded with viral peptide pools in the ViraFEST assay before sequencing. Upon completion of about ten days in culture, CD4+ T cells were isolated. None of these healthy vaccinees had been infected with SARS-CoV-2 before vaccination. Only in-frame clones appear in the TCRdb table, and some are missing; sequencing was by immunoSEQ multiplex PCR. The repertoire holds around 45,000 clones, with just over 75% as singletons. Points on this clone: The antigen is unknown.

Specimen: CD4+ T cells from PBMCs cultured with SARS-CoV-2 spike peptides, collected before COVID-19 vaccination. The sequence came from a human donor who received a COVID-19 vaccine.

The CDR3: CAIRDSSTDREQFF. The CDR3 DNA reads TGTGCCATCAGGGACAGCTCAACCGATCGTGAGCAGTTCTTC. The chain carries TRBV10-3 and TRBJ2-1; a weak D match, TRBD1 (6 bases). Germline lookup yields CDR1 ENHRY and CDR2 SYGVKD. The CDR3 sequence is 14 residues long. Trimming left V 6 bases short and J 9 bases short, with 18 bases between.